This T cell receptor beta chain came from a study of resident and recirculating memory T cells in vitiligo. Regarding this clone: Its antigen is still unknown.

Overall study findings and caveats: Clonality differed among vitiligo lesions, with no unique dominant clone.

The CDR3 has 15 residues. The V gene's germline CDR1 is SGHTS and CDR2 YDEGEE. V was clipped by 0 bases and J by 2 bases; unmatched bases: 4. TCRdb's table, derived via immunoSEQ multiplex PCR, lists solely in-frame clones and lacks some. This sample has 72,000 or so clones, with around 92% found just once. The specimen was blood. This TCR derives from a male donor with vitiligo. The chain links TRBV5-8 to TRBJ2-7, with TRBD2 matching 8 bases. CDR3 region: CASSLGRGVPYEQYF. In DNA, the CDR3 is TGTGCCAGCAGCTTGGGGCGGGGGGTCCCCTACGAGCAGTACTTC.